Each of the 16 T cell receptor beta chains below was sequenced from the same sample in a study of neoadjuvant anti-PD-1 for oral cavity cancer. Documented time point: after neoadjuvant nivolumab, at surgical resection. The data were produced by immunoSEQ multiplex PCR, yet TCRdb's version contains in-frame clones alone and is incomplete. Among 24,000 or so clones listed, less than 35% were seen once. Material: tumor tissue, obtained after nivolumab (anti-PD-1) treatment. The source of these receptors is a person aged 40 to 85 with oral cavity squamous cell carcinoma.

This clone was counted only a few times. The chain joins TRBV5-6 to TRBJ2-3, with 7 bases that match TRBD2. The CDR3 is 15 residues long. Germline V gene sequence: CDR1 SGHDT, CDR2 YYEEEE. Trimming took 4 bases from V and 2 from J; bases not matched to a gene: 7. The CDR3: CASSIWGDYTDTQYF. In DNA, the CDR3 is TGTGCCAGCAGCATTTGGGGGGACTACACAGATACGCAGTATTTT.

The V gene is TRBV6-1, the J gene TRBJ1-4; possible D gene TRBD1, 6 bases. The V gene's germline CDR1 is MNHNS and CDR2 SASEGT. The V and J ends lost 3 bases and 8 bases respectively, with 13 bases between them. This CDR3 is 14 amino acids long. The chain's CDR3 is CASSEGGPTEKLFF. The CDR3 nucleotides are TGTGCCAGCAGTGAGGGGGGCCCCACCGAAAAACTGTTTTTT.

This rearrangement joins TRBV6-6 to TRBJ1-1, with 7 bases matching TRBD1. CDR1 is MNHNY and CDR2 is SVGAGI in the germline V gene (reference sequence). The CDR3 consists of 10 residues. Trimming cost V 8 bases and J 10 bases; bases outside gene matches: 4. CDR3 DNA sequence: TGTGCCAGCGAGGGGGCGGTAGCTTTCTTT. It encodes CASEGAVAFF.

This clone appeared a few times. V and J are TRBV27 and TRBJ1-1, with D unresolved. Germline V gives CDR1 MNHEY, CDR2 SMNVEV (reference sequence). The V end lost 5 bases, the J end lost 4 bases, and 8 bases lay between the germline ends. The CDR3 has 12 amino acids. The CDR3 region is CASSTVGTEAFF. The CDR3 nucleotides are TGTGCCAGCAGTACTGTGGGCACTGAAGCTTTCTTT.

J is TRBJ1-5 and V is TRBV19, with D uncertain. The CDR3 runs to 17 residues. Trimming removed 5 bases at V and 0 bases at J, with 17 bases between. The germline V gene has CDR1 LNHDA and CDR2 SQIVND (reference sequence). The CDR3 region is CASSRETTSYSNQPQHF. Written as DNA, the CDR3 is TGTGCCAGTAGTCGGGAGACGACCTCATATAGCAATCAGCCCCAGCATTTT.

V and J are TRBV5-1 and TRBJ1-4; the D is unclear. This CDR3 region has 13 residues. Germline V lookup: CDR1 SGHRS, CDR2 YFSETQ. Trimming shortened V by 0 bases and J by 4 bases, and 4 bases separated the two germline ends. The CDR3 here is CASSLEHNEKLFF. CDR3 in DNA: TGCGCCAGCAGCTTGGAACATAATGAAAAACTGTTTTTT.

V gene TRBV29-1 combines with J gene TRBJ1-3; the D is unclear. Germline V gives CDR1 SQVTM, CDR2 ANQGSEA. This CDR3 region has 12 residues. Between the trimmed V and J ends, which lost 7 bases and 0 bases, there was a span of 7 bases. This CDR3 is CSGVDSGNTIYF. The CDR3 bases are TGCAGCGGAGTGGACTCTGGAAACACCATATATTTT.

The CDR3 sequence is CASSETLVGGSSYNEQFF. The CDR3 region has the DNA TGTGCCAGCAGTGAAACCCTTGTCGGCGGAAGCTCCTACAATGAGCAGTTCTTC. The gene calls are TRBV25-1 and TRBJ2-1; D remains ambiguous. V lost 2 bases, J lost 0 bases, and 17 bases lay in between. Per the germline V gene, CDR1 is MGHDK and CDR2 is SYGVNS. The CDR3 is made up of 18 amino acids.

The chain recombines TRBV4-1 with TRBJ1-2; unclear D gene. The V end was cut by 6 bases, the J end by 1 base, with 15 bases between. CDR3 length equals 15 residues. Germline V CDR1 and CDR2: MGHRA, YSYEKL. CDR3 sequence reads: CASSHLIVGNYGYTF. DNA of the CDR3: TGCGCCAGCAGTCATCTTATAGTGGGTAACTATGGCTACACCTTC.

This chain uses TRBV19 with TRBJ1-1, with 9 bases that match TRBD1. The germline gives CDR1 LNHDA, CDR2 SQIVND (reference sequence). The CDR3 is 13 amino acids. V was pared by 7 bases and J by 11 bases, with 11 bases of the junction left unmatched. The CDR3 DNA follows: TGTGCCAGTAACAGGGGGCCGGGATGGCGGGCTTTCTTT. Translated, it gives CASNRGPGWRAFF.

About this clone: This CDR3 is also generated by other DNA sequences in the sample. The chain has TRBV5-5 and TRBJ2-7; D gene unclear. The V gene's germline CDR1 is SGHKS and CDR2 YYEKEE (reference sequence). The CDR3 has 12 residues. The V gene lost 0 bases and the J gene lost 4 bases, with 5 bases spanning the gap. The CDR3 sequence: CASSLDGYEQYF. The CDR3 DNA is TGTGCCAGCAGCTTGGATGGGTACGAGCAGTACTTC.

The chain links TRBV7-9 to TRBJ1-5; 9 nucleotides match TRBD1. CDR1 SEHNR and CDR2 FQNEAQ come from the germline V gene (reference sequence). V was clipped by 5 bases and J by 11 bases; unmatched bases: 4. The length of the CDR3 is 12 residues. CDR3 region: CASSRGQGSQHF. The CDR3 nucleotides are TGTGCCAGCAGCCGGGGACAGGGTTCCCAGCATTTT.

The chain uses TRBV28 and TRBJ1-2, with 8 nucleotides matching TRBD1. The J segment lost 6 bases and the V segment lost 7 bases, leaving 7 bases of the junction unmatched. From germline, CDR1 is MDHEN and CDR2 SYDVKM. The CDR3 runs to 13 residues. In DNA, the CDR3 is TGTGCCAGCACCCGGACAGGGATGAATGGCTACACCTTC. Encoded protein: CASTRTGMNGYTF.

The gene calls are TRBV13 and TRBJ2-7; 7 bases map to TRBD1. The J segment lost 0 bases and the V segment lost 5 bases, leaving 13 bases of the junction unmatched. This CDR3 comprises 17 residues. Germline CDR1 and CDR2: PRHDT and FYEKMQ (reference sequence). The CDR3 spells CASSIGSGTANSYEQYF. Written as DNA, the CDR3 is TGTGCCAGCAGCATCGGATCCGGGACAGCGAACTCCTACGAGCAGTACTTC.

This clone occurred a few times. The rearrangement joins TRBV9 to TRBJ2-7, with 10 nucleotides matching TRBD1. The CDR3 length is 14 residues. V shed 2 bases, J shed 6 bases, and the junction held 5 bases outside the gene matches. Germline V gene data show CDR1 as SGDLS and CDR2 as YYNGEE. The DNA of the CDR3 is TGTGCCAGCAGCGTGGGACAGGGGTTCAGCGAGCAGTACTTC. Amino acid sequence: CASSVGQGFSEQYF.

A few counts support this clone. This chain connects TRBV27 to TRBJ2-5; 10 bases match TRBD1. V shed 4 bases and J 5 bases; nucleotides not matched to a gene: 4. Germline CDR1 reads MNHEY; CDR2 reads SMNVEV (reference sequence). This CDR3 has 14 amino acids. The CDR3 protein is CASSWDRGWETQYF. As DNA, the CDR3 is TGTGCCAGCAGTTGGGACAGGGGCTGGGAGACCCAGTACTTC.